A single sample is the source of the 19 T cell receptor beta chains below, sequenced in a study of CD8+ T cells in alopecia areata. The sequencing template was cDNA reverse transcribed from extracted RNA. Assay: immunoSEQ multiplex PCR; the TCRdb copy retains only in-frame clones and omits some. In the table there are about 250,000 clones, over 45% of which are singletons. The treatment here: oral pan-JAK inhibitor, 5-10 mg twice daily. Source: CD4+ T cells sorted from blood, taken around week 54, from a patient treated with tofacitinib. These receptors originate from a human donor with alopecia areata.

The rearrangement uses TRBV7-3 and TRBJ2-2; no clear D. Trimming left V 2 bases short and J 4 bases short, with 8 bases between. The germline V gene has CDR1 SGHTA and CDR2 FQGTGA. This CDR3 contains 14 residues. The CDR3 protein is CASSLSLGTGELFF. In DNA form, the CDR3 reads TGTGCCAGCAGCTTATCCCTTGGCACCGGGGAGCTGTTTTTT.

V is TRBV29-1 and J is TRBJ2-7; D call uncertain. The germline V gene encodes CDR1 SQVTM and CDR2 ANQGSEA. V lost 0 bases and J lost 2, with 11 bases in between. The CDR3 sequence is 14 residues long. The CDR3 here is CSVEDPYVPYEQYF. In nucleotides, the CDR3 is TGCAGCGTTGAAGATCCCTATGTTCCCTACGAGCAGTACTTC.

The V call is TRBV6-5, the J call TRBJ2-6, with D tentatively TRBD2 (6 bases). V lost 6 bases and J lost 2, with 11 bases in between. This CDR3 is built from 15 residues. The germline V gene encodes CDR1 MNHEY and CDR2 SVGAGI. The CDR3 DNA reads as TGTGCCAGCAGCCTGGGACTGCCTGGGGCCAACGTCCTGACTTTC. Translation: CASSLGLPGANVLTF.

This clone turned up a few times. The V gene is TRBV29-1, the J gene TRBJ2-3; D may be TRBD2 (6 bases). The ends were cut back, 6 bases at V and 2 bases at J, with 18 bases in the middle. This CDR3 spans 15 amino acids. Germline loops: CDR1 SQVTM, CDR2 ANQGSEA. The CDR3 here is CSVATTTGVTDTQYF. Written as DNA, the CDR3 is TGCAGCGTCGCGACTACAACGGGGGTCACAGATACGCAGTATTTT.

The chain couples TRBV7-9 to TRBJ2-1; D ambiguous. CDR1 is SEHNR and CDR2 is FQNEAQ in the germline V gene (reference sequence). The ends were cut back, 1 base at V and 5 bases at J, with 6 bases in the middle. This CDR3 has 13 residues. CDR3 DNA: TGTGCCAGCAGCTTAGGATCAAACAATGAGCAGTTCTTC. This sequence encodes CASSLGSNNEQFF.

In regard to this clone: Additional DNA sequences in this sample encode the identical CDR3. The rearrangement uses TRBV14 and TRBJ1-1; possible D gene TRBD1, 5 bases. The CDR3 is made up of 14 amino acids. The V and J ends lost 1 base and 4 bases respectively, with 10 bases between them. Per germline, CDR1 SGHDN and CDR2 FVKESK. The CDR3 is CASSQVSGPTEAFF. CDR3 bases: TGTGCCAGCAGCCAAGTGTCAGGGCCCACTGAAGCTTTCTTT.

The rearrangement uses TRBV15 and TRBJ2-5, with D possibly being TRBD2 (5 bases). The V gene's germline CDR1 is LNHNV and CDR2 YYDKDF (reference sequence). The CDR3 consists of 12 residues. The V and J ends lost 2 bases and 9 bases respectively, with 10 bases between them. CDR3 coding DNA: TGTGCCACCAGCAGAACTACCGGGGCCCAGTACTTC. This sequence encodes CATSRTTGAQYF.

The gene calls are TRBV12-5 and TRBJ2-2, with D uncertain. Germline V gives CDR1 LGHNT, CDR2 FRNRAP. Trimming removed 3 bases at V and 1 base at J, with 9 bases between. The CDR3 is made up of 15 amino acids. In nucleotides, the CDR3 is TGTGCTAGTGGTTTTACGACACTGAACACCGGGGAGCTGTTTTTT. Amino acids: CASGFTTLNTGELFF.

V usage is TRBV30 and J usage is TRBJ1-1, with D unresolved. The CDR3 consists of 12 residues. The V gene's germline CDR1 is GTSNPN and CDR2 SVGIG (reference sequence). V lost 3 bases, J lost 7 bases, and 12 bases lay in between. CDR3 region: CAWSLNGGEAFF. In nucleotides, the CDR3 is TGTGCCTGGAGCCTGAACGGCGGTGAAGCTTTCTTT.

The J gene is TRBJ1-1, the V gene TRBV2, with D unclear. CDR1 SNHLY and CDR2 FYNNEI come from the germline V gene. The CDR3 consists of 13 residues. V lost 10 bases and J 1 base, leaving 13 bases between the germline ends. The CDR3 spells CATYLGRNTEAFF. CDR3 coding DNA: TGTGCCACCTACCTTGGCAGGAACACTGAAGCTTTCTTT.

The rearrangement links TRBV2 to TRBJ2-5; D gene unclear. In germline, CDR1 is SNHLY, CDR2 FYNNEI. The CDR3 is 13 amino acids. The V end lost 4 bases, the J end lost 0 bases, and 6 bases lay between the germline ends. The CDR3 sequence: CASSVRNQETQYF. The CDR3, as DNA: TGTGCCAGCAGTGTCCGCAACCAAGAGACCCAGTACTTC. Using reference TRBV2 and TRBJ2-5 for the parts outside the CDR3, the full variable domain is EPEVTQTPSHQVTQMGQEVILRCVPISNHLYFYWYRQILGQKVEFLVSFYNNEISEKSEIFDDQFSVERPDGSNFTLKIRSTKLEDSAMYFCASSVRNQETQYFGPGTRLLVL.

The genes are TRBV10-3 and TRBJ2-7; no definite D call. CDR3 length: 12 amino acids. Between the trimmed V and J ends, which lost 0 bases and 4 bases, there was a span of 4 bases. Germline lookup yields CDR1 ENHRY and CDR2 SYGVKD. DNA for the CDR3: TGTGCCATCAGTGAGTCGGTATACGAGCAGTACTTC. Its translation: CAISESVYEQYF.

This sequence joins TRBV12-5 and TRBJ2-1; D is undetermined. This CDR3 is 11 amino acids long. V dropped 2 bases and J dropped 7 bases, with 3 bases sitting between them. Germline V gene sequence: CDR1 LGHNT, CDR2 FRNRAP. CDR3 DNA: TGTGCTAGTGGTTTGAGAAATGAGCAGTTCTTC. It encodes CASGLRNEQFF. The full variable domain, its missing parts supplied by reference TRBV12-5 and TRBJ2-1, is DARVTQTPRHKVTEMGQEVTMRCQPILGHNTVFWYRQTMMQGLELLAYFRNRAPLDDSGMPKDRFSAEMPDATLATLKIQPSEPRDSAVYFCASGLRNEQFFGPGTRLTVL.

This clone appeared a single time. The chain uses TRBV2 and TRBJ1-2, with D uncertain. Germline V CDR1 and CDR2: SNHLY, FYNNEI. V was pared by 3 bases and J by 5 bases, with 7 bases between. The CDR3 totals 12 residues. In DNA, the CDR3 is TGTGCCAGCAGTGAGCCCGGTTATGGCTACACCTTC. Encoded protein: CASSEPGYGYTF.

The chain is built from TRBV4-1 and TRBJ2-2, with 11 bases fitting TRBD1. This CDR3 contains 16 residues. Germline CDR1 MGHRA, CDR2 YSYEKL. J was trimmed by 5 bases and V by 5 bases; bases with no gene match: 7. The DNA of the CDR3 is TGCGCCAGCAGCAATGGACAGGGGGCGGGTACCGGGGAGCTGTTTTTT. The encoded protein is CASSNGQGAGTGELFF.

The V call is TRBV29-1, the J call TRBJ2-1, with D unclear. V was shortened by 5 bases and J by 8 bases, with 10 bases between the two germline ends. Germline CDR1 and CDR2: SQVTM and ANQGSEA. The CDR3 is made up of 11 amino acids. The CDR3 DNA reads TGCAGCGTTAGCACTGGCTATGAGCAGTTCTTC. Translating it yields CSVSTGYEQFF.

The gene calls are TRBV30 and TRBJ1-2; TRBD1 matches at 7 bases. J lost 4 bases, V lost 5 bases, and 10 bases had no gene match. The germline gives CDR1 GTSNPN, CDR2 SVGIG (reference sequence). The CDR3 is 14 residues long. CDR3 protein: CAWVPGQSVYGYTF. CDR3 DNA: TGTGCCTGGGTCCCGGGACAGTCAGTCTATGGCTACACCTTC.

This clone was observed a few times. This sequence joins TRBV27 and TRBJ1-6; D is uncertain. CDR1 and CDR2 from the germline V gene are MNHEY and SMNVEV (reference sequence). Trimming stripped 0 bases from V and 7 bases from J, with 13 bases between. This CDR3 has 16 amino acids. For the CDR3, the DNA is TGTGCCAGCAGTTTATCGTGGCCAGACCCAAATTCACCCCTCCACTTT. Amino acid sequence: CASSLSWPDPNSPLHF.

This clone has just a few counts. The CDR3 spells CSVGPSGNTGELFF. The CDR3 DNA is TGCAGCGTTGGGCCCTCAGGGAACACCGGGGAGCTGTTTTTT. The chain combines TRBV29-1 with TRBJ2-2; D is ambiguous. The CDR3 sequence is 14 residues long. V gave up 4 bases and J gave up 1 base, with 10 bases separating them. From germline, CDR1 is SQVTM and CDR2 ANQGSEA.